Below, 10 T cell receptor beta chains from the same sample are listed, as sequenced in a study of shared clonotypes between healthy human individuals (dated by TCRdb to 2020 to 2022). CD8 naive samples consisted of CD45RO-negative cells that were positively selected for CCR7, yielding a CD45RA+CCR7+ population without TemRA cells. Libraries came from the immunoSEQ multiplex PCR assay. TCRdb mirrors the immuneACCESS table, restricted to in-frame sequences. Some clones are absent from its copies; in checked studies, under half trace to an unresolved V gene, and the reason for the others is unknown. The table for this sample lists about 2.2 million clones; 85% to 95% of them were counted only once. The top ten clonotypes cover more than 1.5% of the sample. The sample consisted of naive CD8+ T cells from PBMCs. The cell subset or site label here, explained by the study, means: CD45RA+CCR7+. These TCRs come from a man aged 18 to 35 in good health. Some clones in this sample may be carry-over from other donors' samples.

V is TRBV5-6 and J is TRBJ2-5; D uncertain. The germline V and J ends were trimmed by 0 bases and 9 bases, with 12 bases remaining between them. Germline values: CDR1 SGHDT, CDR2 YYEEEE. The CDR3 loop spans 13 amino acids. The CDR3 region is CASSLGAVYPQYF. The CDR3 DNA follows: TGTGCCAGCAGCTTGGGGGCCGTTTATCCCCAGTACTTC.

The gene calls are TRBV25-1 and TRBJ2-2; TRBD2 matches at 7 bases. Germline CDR1 and CDR2: MGHDK and SYGVNS. V lost 3 bases to trimming and J lost 6 bases; unmatched junction nucleotides: 4. This CDR3 comprises 14 residues. CDR3 sequence reads: CASSERELAGELFF. The CDR3 bases are TGTGCCAGCAGTGAGCGGGAGTTGGCCGGGGAGCTGTTTTTT.

The V and J genes are TRBV27 and TRBJ2-1; perhaps TRBD2 as D (5 bases). The germline V gene has CDR1 MNHEY and CDR2 SMNVEV (reference sequence). This CDR3 has 16 residues. V dropped 5 bases and J dropped 7 bases, with 21 bases sitting between them. The CDR3: CASSAPELALVNEQFF. The CDR3 region has the DNA TGTGCCAGCAGTGCCCCCGAGCTAGCTTTGGTGAATGAGCAGTTCTTC.

Here the CDR3 DNA reads TGTGCCAGCACCCCGGGGAGGGCTAGCGGTTACGAGCAGTACTTC. The encoded protein is CASTPGRASGYEQYF. This chain links TRBV9 with TRBJ2-7, with 7 positions matching TRBD2. The junction had 13 bases not matched to a gene; V was cut back by 6 bases and J by 4 bases. CDR1 is SGDLS, CDR2 YYNGEE, per germline. This CDR3 comprises 15 residues.

J is TRBJ2-7 and V is TRBV5-1; 7 nucleotides match TRBD1. Germline CDR1 SGHRS, CDR2 YFSETQ. V shed 5 bases and J 5 bases; nucleotides not matched to a gene: 13. The CDR3 sequence is 15 residues long. Here the CDR3 reads CASSLTPGQWDEQYF. The CDR3 nucleotides are TGCGCCAGCAGTCTGACCCCGGGACAGTGGGACGAGCAGTACTTC.

On this clone: The sample contains more than one DNA sequence encoding this CDR3. The rearrangement uses TRBV7-6 and TRBJ2-5; 7 bases fit TRBD2. CDR3 size: 14 residues. Trimming at V came to 1 base and at J to 5 bases, leaving 4 bases not matched to a gene. CDR1 and CDR2 (germline): SGHVS, FNYEAQ. The CDR3 coding sequence is TGTGCCAGCAGCTTAGTCGGGGAGGGCGAGACCCAGTACTTC. Protein: CASSLVGEGETQYF.

The chain is built from TRBV27 and TRBJ1-5, with D possibly matching TRBD1 (6 bases). The CDR3 is 14 amino acids. In germline, CDR1 is MNHEY, CDR2 SMNVEV (reference sequence). Between the trimmed V and J ends, which lost 7 bases and 0 bases, there was a span of 10 bases. The CDR3 sequence: CASKSRGSNQPQHF. As DNA, the CDR3 is TGTGCCAGCAAATCCAGGGGTAGCAATCAGCCCCAGCATTTT.

V is TRBV19 and J is TRBJ1-5, with D tentatively TRBD1 (6 bases). V was pared by 3 bases and J by 6 bases, with 12 bases between. The CDR3 runs 14 residues. Germline V gene sequence: CDR1 LNHDA, CDR2 SQIVND (reference sequence). The CDR3 sequence is CASSIWTEGQPQHF. The CDR3 DNA reads TGTGCCAGTAGTATTTGGACAGAGGGTCAGCCCCAGCATTTT. Using reference TRBV19 and TRBJ1-5 for the parts outside the CDR3, the full variable domain is DGGITQSPKYLFRKEGQNVTLSCEQNLNHDAMYWYRQDPGQGLRLIYYSQIVNDFQKGDIAEGYSVSREKKESFPLTVTSAQKNPTAFYLCASSIWTEGQPQHFGDGTRLSIL.

The chain has TRBV4-1 and TRBJ2-7; no clear D. The CDR3 loop spans 15 amino acids. CDR1 and CDR2 from the germline V gene are MGHRA and YSYEKL. V lost 4 bases and J lost 3, with 16 bases in between. CDR3 nucleotide sequence: TGCGCCAGCAGCCCCAGGACGGGCGAGGTCTACGAGCAGTACTTC. This codes for CASSPRTGEVYEQYF.

This clone showed up just once. J is TRBJ1-5 and V is TRBV28; tentative D call: TRBD1 (5 bases). Per germline, CDR1 MDHEN and CDR2 SYDVKM. The CDR3 loop spans 14 amino acids. V lost 3 bases, J lost 6 bases, and 12 bases lay in between. CDR3 protein: CASSLGGGPQPQHF. The CDR3 DNA reads TGTGCCAGCAGTTTGGGGGGGGGTCCTCAGCCCCAGCATTTT.